The source of this T cell receptor (beta chain) is a study of shared clonotypes between healthy human individuals. Clones were sequenced by immunoSEQ multiplex PCR, and TCRdb holds only the in-frame ones, with some missing. The sample holds around 440,000 clones, roughly four fifths seen once. This CDR3 spans 15 amino acids. Germline lookup yields CDR1 SGHDT and CDR2 YYEEEE. Between the trimmed V and J ends, which lost 4 bases and 2 bases, there was a span of 16 bases. The chain links TRBV5-6 to TRBJ2-7, with a tentative D call TRBD2 (6 bases). Sequenced: PBMCs. This receptor was identified in a woman in her thirties or forties in good health. Some clones in this sample may be carry-over from other donors' samples. The CDR3, as DNA: TGTGCCAGCAGCCGGAAATCGCGGGGTACCTACGAGCAGTACTTC. Encoded protein: CASSRKSRGTYEQYF.